This T cell receptor beta chain is drawn from a study of T cells and copy number aberrations in small-cell lung cancer. Germline V CDR1 and CDR2: SGHRS, YFSETQ. Trimming shortened V by 4 bases and J by 0 bases, and 8 bases separated the two germline ends. This CDR3 has 14 residues. Selected regions were macrodissected and expected to yield at least 150 ng DNA. Sequencing was performed with immunoSEQ multiplex PCR; in TCRdb, only in-frame clones are kept and a portion is missing. The data hold 1,000 to 1,500 clones, with 70% to 85% observed a single time. V usage is TRBV5-1 and J usage is TRBJ1-3; D gene unclear. The sequenced sample was tumor tissue. This TCR derives from a woman between 45 and 65 years old with small cell lung cancer. CDR3 sequence reads: CASSGGNSGNTIYF. For the CDR3, the DNA is TGCGCCAGCAGCGGAGGGAACTCTGGAAACACCATATATTTT.